The 10 T cell receptor beta chains below were found in one sample sequenced in a study of OX40 agonist ivuxolimab in advanced cancers. Receptors were amplified or captured by the immunoSEQ multiplex PCR assay. The table was pulled from immuneACCESS by TCRdb, which kept in-frame rearrangements only. Such tables lose some clones; where checked, under half of the loss comes from unresolved V genes, and the rest has no known cause. Within this sample are around 19,000 clones, with roughly 74% of them counted one time only. The ten biggest clones cover about 26% of the sample. The sequencing used CD4+ or CD8+ T cells sorted from blood, collected in a trial of the OX40 agonist ivuxolimab. The receptors here all came from an adult with an advanced solid tumor such as melanoma, head and neck, liver or kidney cancer.

The genes are TRBV7-2 and TRBJ1-1; D is possibly TRBD1 (5 bases). The germline gives CDR1 SGHTA, CDR2 FQGNSA. V lost 5 bases and J 0 bases, leaving 19 bases between the germline ends. This CDR3 is built from 17 residues. CDR3 protein: CASSPPDGGWMNTEAFF. CDR3 DNA sequence: TGTGCCAGCAGCCCACCGGACGGGGGGTGGATGAACACTGAAGCTTTCTTT.

Regarding this clone: One end of the junction does not line up with germline, which may come from a read error. The gene calls are TRBV28 and TRBJ2-7; 9 positions agree with TRBD2. The V gene's germline CDR1 is MDHEN and CDR2 SYDVKM. There are 12 residues in the CDR3. This chain's CDR3 is CASSPPGREGLF. The CDR3 coding sequence is TGTGCCAGCAGTCCCCCAGGGCGGGAGGGCCTTTTC.

The table lists this clone with a few counts. J is TRBJ1-1 and V is TRBV6-1, with 7 bases aligning to TRBD1. Per germline, CDR1 MNHNS and CDR2 SASEGT. This CDR3 spans 16 amino acids. Germline trimming cut 0 bases from V and 0 bases from J; bases unmatched to any gene: 4. CDR3: CASSEAWGQLNTEAFF. The CDR3, as DNA: TGTGCCAGCAGTGAAGCATGGGGACAGTTGAACACTGAAGCTTTCTTT.

This clone occurred once. This chain uses TRBV2 with TRBJ2-1; 14 bases fit TRBD2. Germline V gene lookup returns CDR1 SNHLY and CDR2 FYNNEI. The CDR3 spans 17 residues. V lost 6 bases and J lost 8; bases outside the gene matches: 12. CDR3 region: CASSDTTGTSGSDEQFF. For the CDR3, the DNA is TGTGCCAGCAGCGACACTACCGGGACTAGCGGGAGTGATGAGCAGTTCTTC. Together with reference TRBV2 and TRBJ2-1, the CDR3 gives the full variable domain: EPEVTQTPSHQVTQMGQEVILRCVPISNHLYFYWYRQILGQKVEFLVSFYNNEISEKSEIFDDQFSVERPDGSNFTLKIRSTKLEDSAMYFCASSDTTGTSGSDEQFFGPGTRLTVL.

The DNA of the CDR3 is TGTGCCAGCAGCGGGCTGTTGGAGACCCAGTACTTC. It codes for CASSGLLETQYF. The chain employs TRBV9 and TRBJ2-5; D gene unclear. Between the trimmed V and J ends, which lost 3 bases and 5 bases, there was a span of 8 bases. The CDR3 contains 12 residues. CDR1 SGDLS and CDR2 YYNGEE come from the germline V gene.

This chain links TRBV28 with TRBJ2-2, with D perhaps TRBD2 (6 bases). The CDR3 is 20 residues long. Germline assignment: CDR1 MDHEN and CDR2 SYDVKM. V was cut by 4 bases and J by 5 bases, with 29 bases left in between. The CDR3 reads CASSSNYGGLALGATGELFF. The CDR3 region has the DNA TGTGCCAGCAGTTCTAATTATGGGGGTCTAGCGTTGGGAGCGACCGGGGAGCTGTTTTTT.

This clone was seen a few times. This chain links TRBV29-1 with TRBJ1-1; D is ambiguous. Germline V gene sequence: CDR1 SQVTM, CDR2 ANQGSEA. With 1 base removed from V and 1 base from J, the gap between germline ends came to 13 bases. The length of the CDR3 is 15 residues. The chain's CDR3 is CSVEASAAPNTEAFF. The CDR3, as DNA: TGCAGCGTTGAAGCGTCAGCGGCTCCGAACACTGAAGCTTTCTTT.

The rearrangement links TRBV27 to TRBJ2-1; TRBD1 might be the D (5 bases). Germline CDR1 is MNHEY and CDR2 is SMNVEV (reference sequence). This CDR3 has 14 amino acids. The ends were cut back, 1 base at V and 2 bases at J, with 6 bases in the middle. DNA of the CDR3: TGTGCCAGCAGTTTATTCAGGGCCTACAATGAGCAGTTCTTC. Its protein is CASSLFRAYNEQFF.

The rearrangement links TRBV21-1 to TRBJ2-5. TRBV21-1 is designated a pseudogene. This CDR3 is 11 amino acids long. The CDR3 DNA reads TGTGCCAGCAGTCCACGATTGACCCAGTACTTC. Translated: CASSPRLTQYF.

J is TRBJ1-1 and V is TRBV4-1; D gene ambiguous. V was cut by 0 bases and J by 4 bases, with 12 bases left in between. This CDR3 comprises 15 residues. Germline V gene sequence: CDR1 MGHRA, CDR2 YSYEKL. CDR3 DNA sequence: TGCGCCAGCAGCCAAGAACCCCTCTCGGGCACTGAAGCTTTCTTT. Protein product: CASSQEPLSGTEAFF.